This paragraph covers one T cell receptor beta chain sequence. MiXCR, run by TCRdb on the 5' RACE reads, gives a single entry per CDR3 protein. The data show approximately 69,000 distinct CDR3 sequences, under 15% seen once. This record comes from a study of early T cells in non-severe SARS-CoV-2 infection. Study-wide background: Bulk RNA taken from unsorted whole blood was sequenced, leaving chains unpaired.

Germline CDR1 and CDR2: LNHDA and SQIVND (reference sequence). Trimming cost V 4 bases and J 1 base, with 8 bases left between them. The CDR3 has 15 amino acids. The rearrangement joins TRBV19 to TRBJ2-6; maybe TRBD1 (6 bases). This sequence was found in an adult who was a healthcare worker with PCR-confirmed SARS-CoV-2 infection or an uninfected control (not recorded which). Sequenced here: whole blood, sampled at baseline. CDR3 DNA sequence: TGTGCCAGTAGTACCCAGGGGTCTGGGGCCAACGTCCTGACTTTC. It yields the protein CASSTQGSGANVLTF.